Included here is one T cell receptor (beta chain) sequence, with context. This clone's antigen is unknown. Qualities for individual bases were not recorded, and no much larger clone is one base off. Following the manufacturer's recommendations, the immunoSEQ kit was used to generate TCR beta libraries from genomic DNA. Library preparation used a first multiplex PCR with proprietary primers, then a second PCR adding unique barcodes, with bead cleanups after each round. A kit-provided positive control reaction and a negative control reaction were included in every sample batch. The final libraries were assessed on an Agilent 4200 TapeStation D1000 ScreenTape, pooled by volume, and quantified by qPCR. Sequencing was performed on an Illumina NextSeq500 with a MidOutput 150-cycle cartridge, and 156 Read1 and 15 Index1 cycles were run with kit custom primers. The pooled library was loaded at around 0.93 pM with around 20% PhiX control spiked in. The study's processing was this. Vendor-processed data were analyzed in R, and a clonotype was defined as all T cells sharing the same CDR3 nucleotide sequence. For clone abundance analyses, frequencies were normalized to the 10,000 most abundant clones per sample. Before analysis, public T cell clones were removed, and these numbered fewer than five per sample on average. An abundance difference of at least 32-fold between compartments was the criterion for calling clonotypes tumor-enriched or baseline blood-enriched. A beta-binomial differential abundance model was used to identify clonotypes that were expanded or contracted between blood time points. Similarity between tumor and blood repertoires was quantified using the Baroni-Urbani and Buser coefficient, and groups were compared with two-tailed Wilcoxon tests in R. TCRdb obtained this table from immuneACCESS and retained in-frame rearrangements with V and J assigned. These tables miss some clones; where compared with another copy, unresolved V genes account for less than half of the shortfall, and the remainder is unexplained. Clone size and the V and J calls come from that table; the DNA yielded D and trimming. This sample is represented by over 85,000 clones; around 81% of them were singletons. Clones ranked in the top ten supply 9.4% of the sample.

In the paper's terms, the time point label means: blood 4 weeks post-SBRT, at nephrectomy. This specimen's treatment or condition label, interpreted: 15 Gy SBRT to primary tumor, nephrectomy 4 weeks later. The samples were obtained from a clinical trial, where primary renal cell carcinomas were treated with 15 Gy stereotactic body radiation therapy and then removed by nephrectomy 4 weeks afterward. To track tumor-enriched clonotypes, serial peripheral blood was sampled from radiation-treated patients at baseline and at 2 weeks and 4 weeks after SBRT. Renal cell carcinoma with clear cell pathology was present in all patients. Genomic DNA for TCR sequencing was prepared using the QIAamp DNA Blood Mini Kit (Qiagen). Samples were included in the analyses only if all quality control checks were passed. The sample comes from a study of radiation and T cells in renal cell carcinoma (TCRdb year 2020). As for the study more broadly: A total of 50 or so samples underwent TCR beta sequencing, made up of 26 tumors and around 27 peripheral blood samples. The final blood draw was performed at 4 weeks after radiation, at the same time as nephrectomy. In the 40 to 55 samples combined, roughly 4.4 million unique CDR3 nucleotide sequences were found, encoding roughly 2,500,000 unique CDR3 amino acid sequences. Paper-wide results and their limitations: Because the trial had a single-armed design, the trial could not examine how radiation dose or scheduling affected the TCR repertoire. In blood, the top tumor clonotypes increased from baseline to 2 weeks after radiation and then shrank by 4 weeks, which suggests a temporary expansion of tumor-resident clones. Tracking of blood repertoire dynamics stopped at approximately 4 weeks after treatment, with no follow-up past that point. Because no pretreatment tumor biopsies were available, whether clonotypes were present in the tumor at baseline could not be determined.

The trim is 3 bases for V and 4 bases for J, with a gap of 9 bases between the germline ends. Based on the germline V gene, the CDR1 and CDR2 sequences are MNHNS and SASEGT. Its CDR3 holds 13 amino acids, cysteine through phenylalanine. This entry keeps only the CDR3 DNA: 39 bases, framed from base 1. Recombination connected TRBV6-1 to TRBJ1-2; the D gene cannot be named for sure. The clonotype originates from a man between 45 and 60 years old with renal cell carcinoma. Sequenced here: blood, sampled from a patient whose treatment included radiotherapy and nephrectomy. The bases read TGTGCCAGCAGTGATATAGGGCCCTATGGCTACACCTTC. Its coded protein is CASSDIGPYGYTF.